The entry below gives a single T cell receptor beta chain sequence along with its context. Its antigen is not known. Germline lookup yields CDR1 SEHNR and CDR2 FQNEAQ (reference sequence). V lost 6 bases to trimming and J lost 3 bases; unmatched junction nucleotides: 7. This CDR3 is built from 15 residues. The study sequenced cultured CD4+ T cell DNA using the Oncomine TCR Beta short-read assay. TCRdb fed the PCR reads into MiXCR, producing one record per CDR3 protein. In the table there are about 12,000 distinct CDR3 sequences, 53% of which are singletons. The data stem from a study of vaccination and CD4 T cells after COVID-19. Study-level background: Blood was drawn a median 72 days post second dose, range 14 to 241. Stimulation of cells relied on overlapping spike peptides derived from SARS-CoV-2, HCoV-NL63, HCoV-OC43 and HCoV-229E.

Findings and caveats of the study: Median SARS-CoV-2-reactive clonotype numbers rose nonsignificantly, roughly 21 to 38. A median around 90% of convalescent patients' SARS-CoV-2-reactive clones emerged only after vaccination.

Treatment denoted: approximately 11-day PBMC culture with coronavirus spike peptide pools or control peptides (ViraFEST assay). The source material was CD4+ T cells from blood, cultured in vitro. The gene calls are TRBV7-9 and TRBJ1-1; TRBD1 matches at 10 bases. This clonotype originated in a human donor who had recovered from COVID-19. The CDR3 DNA sequence: TGTGCCAGCAGATCCGGGACAGGGGTCTACACTGAAGCTTTCTTT. This gives the protein CASRSGTGVYTEAFF.